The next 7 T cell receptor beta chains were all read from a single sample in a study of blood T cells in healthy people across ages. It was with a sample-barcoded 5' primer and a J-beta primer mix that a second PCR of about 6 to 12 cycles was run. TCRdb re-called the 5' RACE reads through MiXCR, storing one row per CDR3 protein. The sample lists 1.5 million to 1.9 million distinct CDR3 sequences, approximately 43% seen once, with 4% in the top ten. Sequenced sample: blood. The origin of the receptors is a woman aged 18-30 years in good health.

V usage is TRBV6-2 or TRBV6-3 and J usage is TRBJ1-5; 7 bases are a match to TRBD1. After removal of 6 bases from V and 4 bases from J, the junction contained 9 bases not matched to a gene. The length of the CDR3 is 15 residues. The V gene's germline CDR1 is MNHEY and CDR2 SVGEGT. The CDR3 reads CASSSRDSYNQPQHF. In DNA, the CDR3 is TGTGCCAGCAGCTCCCGGGACAGCTATAATCAGCCCCAGCATTTT.

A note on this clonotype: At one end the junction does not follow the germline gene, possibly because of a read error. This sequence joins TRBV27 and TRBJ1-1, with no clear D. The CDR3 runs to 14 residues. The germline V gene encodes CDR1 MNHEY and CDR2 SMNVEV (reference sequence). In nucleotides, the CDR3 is TGTGCCAGGCATGAGGGTGCGCTGAACACTGAGGCTTTCTTT. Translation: CARHEGALNTEAFF.

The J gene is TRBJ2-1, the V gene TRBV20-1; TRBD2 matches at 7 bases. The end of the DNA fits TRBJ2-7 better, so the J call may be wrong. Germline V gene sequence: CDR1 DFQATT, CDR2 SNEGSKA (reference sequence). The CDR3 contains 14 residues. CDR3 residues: CSAQTGLKYNEQYF. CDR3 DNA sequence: TGCAGTGCTCAAACGGGACTAAAGTACAATGAGCAGTACTTC.

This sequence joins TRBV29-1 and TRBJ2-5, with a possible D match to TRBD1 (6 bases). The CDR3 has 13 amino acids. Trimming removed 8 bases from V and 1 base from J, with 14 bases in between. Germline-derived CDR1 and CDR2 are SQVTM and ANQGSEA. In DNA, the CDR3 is TGCAGCTCCCAGGGGAGCGGCCAAGAGACCCAGTACTTC. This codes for CSSQGSGQETQYF.

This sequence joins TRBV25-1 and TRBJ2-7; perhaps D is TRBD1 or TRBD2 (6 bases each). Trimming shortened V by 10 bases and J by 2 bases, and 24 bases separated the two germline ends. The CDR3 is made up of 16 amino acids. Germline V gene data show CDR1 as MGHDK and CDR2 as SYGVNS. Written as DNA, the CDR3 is TGTGCCATCCGGAGGAGGAGGGACACTCGAACCTACGAGCAGTACTTC. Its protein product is CAIRRRRDTRTYEQYF.

CDR3 region: CASSGSFWDRGYF. CDR3 nucleotides: TGTGCCAGCAGTGGGTCCTTCTGGGACAGGGGGTACTTC. This sequence joins TRBV12-3 or TRBV12-4 and TRBJ2-4; TRBD1 agrees at 10 bases. The CDR3 runs 13 residues. V lost 5 bases, J lost 15 bases, and 10 bases stayed unmatched.

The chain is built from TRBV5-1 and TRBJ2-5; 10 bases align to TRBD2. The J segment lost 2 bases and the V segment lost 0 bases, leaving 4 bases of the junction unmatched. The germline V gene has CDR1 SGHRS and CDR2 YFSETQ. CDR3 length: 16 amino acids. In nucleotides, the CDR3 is TGCGCCAGCAGCTTGGATACTAGCGGGATTCAAGAGACCCAGTACTTC. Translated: CASSLDTSGIQETQYF. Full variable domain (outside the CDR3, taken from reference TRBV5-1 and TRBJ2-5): KAGVTQTPRYLIKTRGQQVTLSCSPISGHRSVSWYQQTPGQGLQFLFEYFSETQRNKGNFPGRFSGRQFSNSRSEMNVSTLELGDSALYLCASSLDTSGIQETQYFGPGTRLLVL.